The 26 T cell receptor beta chains below come from one sample, sequenced in a study of CD8 T cells in Susac syndrome. Random-hexamer reverse transcription was applied to about 0.45 to 1 ug RNA. A single record per CDR3 protein comes from TCRdb applying MiXCR to the immunoSEQ multiplex PCR reads. Of about 200,000 distinct CDR3 sequences in the sample, roughly 95% were seen once. Sequencing was carried out using CD4+ T cells from PBMCs. All receptors come from a human donor with multiple sclerosis.

V and J are TRBV7-2 and TRBJ1-2; 7 bases are shared with TRBD1. Germline values: CDR1 SGHTA, CDR2 FQGNSA. The CDR3 length is 14 residues. V lost 5 bases, J lost 4 bases, and 7 bases stayed unmatched. CDR3 DNA sequence: TGTGCCAGCAGCCTCCCGGGACAGACCTATGGCTACACCTTC. Translated: CASSLPGQTYGYTF. The full variable domain, in which reference TRBV7-2 and TRBJ1-2 provide the parts outside the CDR3, is GAGVSQSPSNKVTEKGKDVELRCDPISGHTALYWYRQSLGQGLEFLIYFQGNSAPDKSGLPSDRFSAERTGGSVSTLTIQRTQQEDSAVYLCASSLPGQTYGYTFGSGTRLTVV.

The DNA of the CDR3 is TGTGCCAGCAGTTTAAGGGGACTGGCAATTGCGGTGGGCACAGATACGCAGTATTTT. It specifies CASSLRGLAIAVGTDTQYF. The rearrangement joins TRBV12-3 or TRBV12-4 to TRBJ2-3; tentatively, D is TRBD2 (6 bases). This CDR3 region has 19 residues. V gave up 2 bases and J gave up 1 base, with 22 bases separating them.

The gene calls are TRBV4-3 and TRBJ1-2; D remains ambiguous. The CDR3 spans 15 residues. The germline V gene has CDR1 LGHNA and CDR2 YSLEER. Trimming removed 0 bases from V and 3 bases from J, with 11 bases in between. The CDR3 nucleotides are TGCGCCAGCAGCCAAGAATTGGACTCCTACTATGGCTACACCTTC. It translates to CASSQELDSYYGYTF.

The sample holds a few counts of this clonotype. The chain is built from TRBV24-1 and TRBJ2-1; no definite D call. Trimming stripped 3 bases from V and 2 bases from J, with 10 bases between. Germline assignment: CDR1 KGHDR and CDR2 SFDVKD. This CDR3 contains 15 residues. This CDR3 is CATSDPSAAYNEQFF. The CDR3 DNA sequence: TGTGCCACCAGTGATCCCAGTGCAGCCTACAATGAGCAGTTCTTC.

The chain employs TRBV27 and TRBJ2-5, with 9 bases identical to TRBD2. CDR3 length equals 17 residues. Per the germline V gene, CDR1 is MNHEY and CDR2 is SMNVEV (reference sequence). V lost 1 base, J lost 5 bases, and 11 bases stayed unmatched. This CDR3 reads CASSLYPGRGGFETQYF. The CDR3 nucleotides read TGTGCCAGCAGTTTATACCCCGGGCGGGGGGGCTTTGAGACCCAGTACTTC.

V is TRBV7-9 and J is TRBJ1-1, with TRBD1 matching 8 bases. Germline V gives CDR1 SEHNR, CDR2 FQNEAQ (reference sequence). CDR3 length equals 15 residues. Unmatched junction bases numbered 6, after V lost 5 bases and J lost 1 base. The CDR3 sequence: CASSTDRGWNTEAFF. DNA of the CDR3: TGTGCCAGCAGCACAGACAGGGGATGGAACACTGAAGCTTTCTTT. Complete variable domain (other parts from reference TRBV7-9 and TRBJ1-1): DTGVSQNPRHKITKRGQNVTFRCDPISEHNRLYWYRQTLGQGPEFLTYFQNEAQLEKSRLLSDRFSAERPKGSFSTLEIQRTEQGDSAMYLCASSTDRGWNTEAFFGQGTRLTVV.

The chain combines TRBV12-5 with TRBJ2-7, with 12 positions matching TRBD1. CDR1 and CDR2 from the germline V gene are LGHNT and FRNRAP. V lost 6 bases, J lost 5 bases, and 8 bases stayed unmatched. The CDR3 sequence is 15 residues long. Here the CDR3 DNA reads TGTGCTAGTGGGCTGCGGGACAGGGGGCCCCACGAGCAGTACTTC. Translated: CASGLRDRGPHEQYF.

The chain combines TRBV20-1 with TRBJ2-1; 8 bases match TRBD1. Germline V gives CDR1 DFQATT, CDR2 SNEGSKA (reference sequence). J lost 5 bases, V lost 5 bases, and 5 bases had no gene match. The CDR3 loop spans 13 amino acids. In DNA form, the CDR3 reads TGCAGTGCTGCCGGGACAGGAGACAATGAGCAGTTCTTC. Its protein product is CSAAGTGDNEQFF.

J is TRBJ2-5 and V is TRBV20-1; D gene uncertain. Between the trimmed V and J ends, which lost 0 bases and 5 bases, there was a span of 13 bases. Germline V gene sequence: CDR1 DFQATT, CDR2 SNEGSKA (reference sequence). The CDR3 has 14 amino acids. CDR3 DNA: TGCAGTGCTAGAGATGAGGACGTGGGGGAGACCCAGTACTTC. Translating gives CSARDEDVGETQYF.

J is TRBJ1-2 and V is TRBV7-9; D gene ambiguous. V was clipped by 1 base and J by 8 bases, with 17 bases between them. The CDR3 runs to 15 residues. CDR1 SEHNR and CDR2 FQNEAQ come from the germline V gene (reference sequence). CDR3 protein: CASSLDVRAAGGYTF. The CDR3 nucleotides are TGTGCCAGCAGCTTAGACGTACGGGCCGCTGGGGGCTACACCTTC.

The chain employs TRBV20-1 and TRBJ2-2; TRBD2 agrees at 9 bases. CDR1 DFQATT and CDR2 SNEGSKA come from the germline V gene (reference sequence). The junction had 6 bases not matched to a gene; V was cut back by 2 bases and J by 5 bases. There are 15 residues in the CDR3. CDR3 coding DNA: TGCAGTGCTAGAAGTCCGGGACTAGCAACCGGGGAGCTGTTTTTT. Amino acids: CSARSPGLATGELFF.

The V call is TRBV6-5, the J call TRBJ1-2; D might be TRBD1 (6 bases). The germline gives CDR1 MNHEY, CDR2 SVGAGI. Trimming shortened V by 5 bases and J by 4 bases, and 11 bases separated the two germline ends. CDR3 length: 13 amino acids. CDR3 in DNA: TGTGCCAGCAGTCAGAGACAGGTCTATGGCTACACCTTC. Translating gives CASSQRQVYGYTF.

The chain links TRBV4-2 to TRBJ1-4; possibly TRBD1 for D (5 bases). The V gene's germline CDR1 is LGHNA and CDR2 YNFKEQ. This CDR3 region has 15 residues. The V end lost 7 bases, the J end lost 4 bases, and 16 bases lay between the germline ends. The CDR3 DNA sequence: TGTGCCAGCACGGCTATGCGGGACCTTAATGAAAAACTGTTTTTT. Translating gives CASTAMRDLNEKLFF.

This chain uses TRBV7-2 with TRBJ2-1, with 7 bases that match TRBD1. The CDR3 sequence is 16 residues long. Per germline, CDR1 SGHTA and CDR2 FQGNSA. J gave up 5 bases and V 7 bases, and 14 bases lay outside the gene matches. The chain's CDR3 is CASKDLFWDSNNEQFF. The CDR3 nucleotides are TGTGCCAGCAAGGACTTATTCTGGGACAGCAACAATGAGCAGTTCTTC.

The V gene is TRBV10-3, the J gene TRBJ2-1; TRBD1 agrees at 11 bases. In germline, CDR1 is ENHRY, CDR2 SYGVKD. The ends lost 7 bases at V and 6 bases at J; junction bases unmatched: 2. The CDR3 length is 13 residues. CDR3 coding DNA: TGTGCCATCATGGGGACAGGGGGCAATGAGCAGTTCTTC. Protein: CAIMGTGGNEQFF.

This chain links TRBV5-1 with TRBJ2-3, with D possibly matching TRBD1 (6 bases). The germline V and J ends were trimmed by 0 bases and 0 bases, with 14 bases remaining between them. The CDR3 runs to 17 residues. Germline V lookup: CDR1 SGHRS, CDR2 YFSETQ. The CDR3 loop reads CASSLAAGVESTDTQYF. DNA for the CDR3: TGCGCCAGCAGCTTGGCGGCAGGGGTGGAAAGCACAGATACGCAGTATTTT. The full variable domain, with the rest looked up from reference TRBV5-1 and TRBJ2-3, is KAGVTQTPRYLIKTRGQQVTLSCSPISGHRSVSWYQQTPGQGLQFLFEYFSETQRNKGNFPGRFSGRQFSNSRSEMNVSTLELGDSALYLCASSLAAGVESTDTQYFGPGTRLTVL.

This chain links TRBV12-3 or TRBV12-4 with TRBJ2-5; D remains unclear. V was trimmed by 1 base and J by 7 bases, leaving 10 bases between them. This CDR3 contains 13 residues. DNA for the CDR3: TGTGCCAGCAGTTTAGGCCTTAGGGCGACCCAGTACTTC. Translating gives CASSLGLRATQYF.

The chain employs TRBV7-9 and TRBJ2-4, with D perhaps TRBD1 (5 bases). V dropped 1 base and J dropped 0 bases, with 13 bases sitting between them. From germline, CDR1 is SEHNR and CDR2 FQNEAQ (reference sequence). This CDR3 comprises 17 residues. The DNA for the CDR3 is TGTGCCAGCAGCTTAGGGTCAAGGGGTCTAGCCAAAAACATTCAGTACTTC. Translation gives CASSLGSRGLAKNIQYF.

The chain recombines TRBV30 with TRBJ2-1, with a tentative D call TRBD1 (6 bases). This CDR3 has 17 amino acids. V gave up 0 bases and J gave up 8 bases, with 23 bases separating them. The V gene's germline CDR1 is GTSNPN and CDR2 SVGIG (reference sequence). DNA for the CDR3: TGTGCCTGGAGTGTAGGGGGACCGGGACCGGGCCCCCATGAGCAGTTCTTC. Translation: CAWSVGGPGPGPHEQFF.

The chain uses TRBV20-1 and TRBJ2-5, with 10 bases aligning to TRBD2. CDR3 length: 13 residues. Per the germline V gene, CDR1 is DFQATT and CDR2 is SNEGSKA (reference sequence). J gave up 4 bases and V 8 bases, and 7 bases lay outside the gene matches. The CDR3 reads CSTLWTSGETQYF. The CDR3, as DNA: TGCAGTACCCTTTGGACTAGCGGAGAGACCCAGTACTTC.

The rearrangement joins TRBV20-1 to TRBJ2-7; 8 nucleotides line up with TRBD1. CDR3 size: 14 residues. Germline trimming cut 5 bases from V and 0 bases from J; bases unmatched to any gene: 6. CDR1 and CDR2 from the germline V gene are DFQATT and SNEGSKA (reference sequence). The CDR3 DNA is TGCAGTGCTCAGCCGGGACAGGCCTCCTACGAGCAGTACTTC. Its protein is CSAQPGQASYEQYF.

The chain carries TRBV7-3 and TRBJ2-5, with D possibly called TRBD1 or TRBD2 (6 bases each). The V end was cut by 6 bases, the J end by 2 bases, with 16 bases between. Per germline, CDR1 SGHTA and CDR2 FQGTGA. The CDR3 extends over 15 amino acids. CDR3: CASSHRGGRQETQYF. For the CDR3, the DNA is TGTGCCAGCAGTCACAGAGGGGGGAGACAAGAGACCCAGTACTTC.

This chain connects TRBV15 to TRBJ1-6; D remains ambiguous. Germline-derived CDR1 and CDR2 are LNHNV and YYDKDF (reference sequence). Between the trimmed V and J ends, which lost 0 bases and 7 bases, there was a span of 10 bases. The CDR3 is 15 residues long. Here the CDR3 DNA reads TGTGCCACCAGCAGAGATAGACCGAGAAATTCACCCCTCCACTTT. It codes for CATSRDRPRNSPLHF.

V is TRBV19 and J is TRBJ1-1; D is perhaps TRBD1 (6 bases). The CDR3 covers 13 residues. Germline CDR1 LNHDA, CDR2 SQIVND (reference sequence). The V gene lost 6 bases and the J gene lost 4 bases, with 12 bases spanning the gap. CDR3 sequence: CASRVRGGTEAFF. As DNA, the CDR3 is TGTGCCAGTAGGGTCAGGGGAGGCACTGAAGCTTTCTTT.

The chain uses TRBV24-1 and TRBJ2-3; 7 bases agree with TRBD2. V gave up 4 bases and J gave up 1 base; unmatched junction bases: 4. Germline-derived CDR1 and CDR2 are KGHDR and SFDVKD. The CDR3 loop spans 15 amino acids. Here the CDR3 DNA reads TGTGCCACCAGTGACGTGCTAGCGGGCACAGATACGCAGTATTTT. Translated: CATSDVLAGTDTQYF.

The chain uses TRBV7-9 and TRBJ1-2; TRBD1 might be the D (6 bases). This CDR3 is built from 15 residues. Germline V gives CDR1 SEHNR, CDR2 FQNEAQ (reference sequence). The V gene lost 2 bases and the J gene lost 7 bases, with 17 bases spanning the gap. The CDR3: CASSLTGSMSGGYTF. For the CDR3, the DNA is TGTGCCAGCAGCTTAACAGGGTCGATGTCTGGTGGCTACACCTTC.